The entry below gives a single TCR beta chain sequence along with its context. The data originate from a study of blood T cell repertoires in COVID-19. The overall study: Material from acute and convalescent COVID-19 was sourced from the United States, Italy and Spain. PBMCs, B-cell-depleted T cells, or T cells provided the cDNA or gDNA that made up the material.

The authors' processing: From reference gene primer amplification, estimates of nucleated cell counts were derived. TCRdb's table, derived via immunoSEQ multiplex PCR, lists solely in-frame clones and lacks some. That table gives V, J and clone size, and the DNA gave D and trimming. The data hold roughly 150,000 clones, with more than 85% observed a single time. Seattle's enrolled individuals joined amid active infection and were then monitored longitudinally. CDR1 is SGHNT and CDR2 is YYREEE in the germline V gene (reference sequence). The V and J ends lost 4 bases and 4 bases respectively, with 9 bases between them. CDR3 size: 12 residues.

The V call is TRBV5-4, the J call TRBJ2-7; D call uncertain. The TCR originated in a woman of 80 years or more with COVID-19, enrolled during active disease. Material for sequencing was peripheral blood. The CDR3 sequence: CASSTSKYEQYF. In DNA form, the CDR3 reads TGTGCCAGCAGCACCAGTAAGTACGAGCAGTACTTC. Full variable domain (remainder filled in from reference TRBV5-4 and TRBJ2-7): ETGVTQSPTHLIKTRGQQVTLRCSSQSGHNTVSWYQQALGQGPQFIFQYYREEENGRGNFPPRFSGLQFPNYSSELNVNALELDDSALYLCASSTSKYEQYFGPGTRLTVT.